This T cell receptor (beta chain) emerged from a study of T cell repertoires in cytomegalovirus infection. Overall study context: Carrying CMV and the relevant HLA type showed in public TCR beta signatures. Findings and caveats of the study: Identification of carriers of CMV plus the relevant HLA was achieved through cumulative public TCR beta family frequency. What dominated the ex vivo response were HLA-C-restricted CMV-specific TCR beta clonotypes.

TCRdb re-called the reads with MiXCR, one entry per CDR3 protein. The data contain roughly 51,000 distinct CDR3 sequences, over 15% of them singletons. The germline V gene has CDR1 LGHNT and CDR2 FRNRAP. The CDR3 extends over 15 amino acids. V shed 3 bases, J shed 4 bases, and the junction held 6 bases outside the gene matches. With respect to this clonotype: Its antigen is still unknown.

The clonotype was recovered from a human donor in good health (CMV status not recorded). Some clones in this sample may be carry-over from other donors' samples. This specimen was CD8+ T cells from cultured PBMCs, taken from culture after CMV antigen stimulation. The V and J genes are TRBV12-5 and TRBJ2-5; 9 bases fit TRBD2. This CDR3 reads CASGLERGARETQYF. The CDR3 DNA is TGTGCTAGTGGTTTAGAGCGGGGGGCTCGAGAGACCCAGTACTTC. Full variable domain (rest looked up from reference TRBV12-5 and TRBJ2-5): DARVTQTPRHKVTEMGQEVTMRCQPILGHNTVFWYRQTMMQGLELLAYFRNRAPLDDSGMPKDRFSAEMPDATLATLKIQPSEPRDSAVYFCASGLERGARETQYFGPGTRLLVL.